The 10 T cell receptor beta chains given below trace back to one sample, sequenced in a study of cytomegalovirus exposure and HLA in healthy donors. Amplification used 60 Vbeta primers and 13 Jbeta primers. Assay: immunoSEQ multiplex PCR; the TCRdb copy retains only in-frame clones and omits some. The table records about 120,000 clones, approximately 74% of them present only once. Sequencing was done on a sample of PBMCs. The receptors shown here come from a woman between 45 and 60 years old in good health and CMV-seropositive.

This clone has more than one count but fewer than ten. The rearrangement links TRBV14 to TRBJ2-6; 9 nucleotides agree with TRBD1. This CDR3 has 17 residues. V trimming: 3 bases; J trimming: 1 base; junction bases outside the gene matches: 4. In germline, CDR1 is SGHDN, CDR2 FVKESK. In DNA form, the CDR3 reads TGTGCCAGCAGCCACGGGACAGGGCAGTCTGGGGCCAACGTCCTGACTTTC. Amino acids: CASSHGTGQSGANVLTF.

The genes are TRBV6-1 and TRBJ2-3; no firm D call. This CDR3 region has 13 residues. Trimming pared 1 base from V and 2 bases from J, leaving 4 bases between. Looked up from germline, CDR1 is MNHNS and CDR2 is SASEGT. CDR3 loop: CASSEEHTDTQYF. The CDR3 coding sequence is TGTGCCAGCAGTGAAGAGCACACAGATACGCAGTATTTT.

Comment on this clone: The sample contains more than one DNA sequence encoding this CDR3. V is TRBV5-1 and J is TRBJ2-5, with 7 bases fitting TRBD1. The J segment lost 2 bases and the V segment lost 4 bases, leaving 5 bases of the junction unmatched. This CDR3 is 14 amino acids long. The germline CDR1 and CDR2 sequences are SGHRS and YFSETQ. This chain's CDR3 is CASSPGTAQETQYF. The CDR3 DNA reads TGCGCCAGCAGCCCCGGGACAGCACAAGAGACCCAGTACTTC.

V gene TRBV5-1 combines with J gene TRBJ2-5; D remains unclear. With 4 bases removed from V and 3 bases from J, the gap between germline ends came to 13 bases. The germline V gene encodes CDR1 SGHRS and CDR2 YFSETQ. This CDR3 is 14 amino acids long. The CDR3 is CASSLSTPKETQYF. CDR3 bases: TGCGCCAGCAGCCTGAGTACTCCAAAAGAGACCCAGTACTTC. The full variable domain, rest sourced from reference TRBV5-1 and TRBJ2-5, is KAGVTQTPRYLIKTRGQQVTLSCSPISGHRSVSWYQQTPGQGLQFLFEYFSETQRNKGNFPGRFSGRQFSNSRSEMNVSTLELGDSALYLCASSLSTPKETQYFGPGTRLLVL.

The chain recombines TRBV10-3 with TRBJ2-5; 8 bases line up with TRBD1. The J call is in doubt because the DNA end fits TRBJ2-7 better. Germline CDR1 ENHRY, CDR2 SYGVKD. This CDR3 has 13 residues. In nucleotides, the CDR3 is TGTGCCATCAGGGGACAGGCATCCTACGAGCAGTACTTC. Translation: CAIRGQASYEQYF.

The V and J genes are TRBV29-1 and TRBJ1-5; the match to TRBD1 covers 9 bases. From germline, CDR1 is SQVTM and CDR2 ANQGSEA. The CDR3 length is 12 residues. CDR3 sequence (DNA): TGCAGTACCCGGACAGGGGATCAGCCCCAGCATTTT. Translated: CSTRTGDQPQHF.

A remark on this clone: At the DNA level, this CDR3 is encoded by other sequences in the same sample as well. V is TRBV5-1 and J is TRBJ2-5, with D possibly being TRBD1 (6 bases). The CDR3 covers 13 residues. Looked up from germline, CDR1 is SGHRS and CDR2 is YFSETQ. The V end lost 0 bases, the J end lost 5 bases, and 8 bases lay between the germline ends. The CDR3 reads CASSLGGGETQYF. The DNA of the CDR3 is TGCGCCAGCAGCTTGGGAGGGGGTGAGACCCAGTACTTC.

V is TRBV29-1 and J is TRBJ1-5; 7 bases map to TRBD1. The CDR3 is 14 residues long. The V and J ends lost 6 bases and 3 bases, in that order; junction bases with no gene match: 8. The germline V gene encodes CDR1 SQVTM and CDR2 ANQGSEA. CDR3 coding DNA: TGCAGCGTGACACCGGGACAGAACAATCAGCCCCAGCATTTT. Translated, it gives CSVTPGQNNQPQHF.

This chain joins TRBV7-6 and TRBJ2-7; TRBD1 matches at 9 bases. The trim removed 0 bases at V and 2 bases at J, leaving 5 bases unmatched. CDR3 length equals 16 residues. Germline loops: CDR1 SGHVS, CDR2 FNYEAQ. For the CDR3, the DNA is TGTGCCAGCAGCTTAGCCGGGGGGACAGGGACCTACGAGCAGTACTTC. Translating gives CASSLAGGTGTYEQYF.

The chain is built from TRBV14 and TRBJ2-1, with 9 bases fitting TRBD2. The trim removed 4 bases at V and 6 bases at J, leaving 10 bases unmatched. Germline CDR1 and CDR2: SGHDN and FVKESK. The CDR3 extends over 16 amino acids. The CDR3 nucleotides read TGTGCCAGCAGCCGATCGGGACTAGCTACTTTCAATGAGCAGTTCTTC. Translating gives CASSRSGLATFNEQFF.